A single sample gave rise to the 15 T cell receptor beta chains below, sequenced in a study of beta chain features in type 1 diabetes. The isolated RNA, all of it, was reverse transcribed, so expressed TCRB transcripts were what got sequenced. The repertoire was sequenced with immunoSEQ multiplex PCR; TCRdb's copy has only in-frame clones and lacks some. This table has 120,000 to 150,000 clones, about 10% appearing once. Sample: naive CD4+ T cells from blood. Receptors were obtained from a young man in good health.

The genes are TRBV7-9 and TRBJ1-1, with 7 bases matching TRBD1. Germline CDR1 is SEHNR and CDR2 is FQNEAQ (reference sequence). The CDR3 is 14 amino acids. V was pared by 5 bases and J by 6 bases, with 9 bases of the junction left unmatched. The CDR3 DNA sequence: TGTGCCAGCAGCCTCACAGGGGAGAGGCCTGAAGCTTTCTTT. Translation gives CASSLTGERPEAFF. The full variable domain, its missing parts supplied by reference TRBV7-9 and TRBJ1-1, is DTGVSQNPRHKITKRGQNVTFRCDPISEHNRLYWYRQTLGQGPEFLTYFQNEAQLEKSRLLSDRFSAERPKGSFSTLEIQRTEQGDSAMYLCASSLTGERPEAFFGQGTRLTVV.

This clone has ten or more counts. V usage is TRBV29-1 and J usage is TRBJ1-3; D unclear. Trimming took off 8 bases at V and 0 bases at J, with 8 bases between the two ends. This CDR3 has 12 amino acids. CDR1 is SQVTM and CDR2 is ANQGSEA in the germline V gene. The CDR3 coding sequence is TGCAGCATCCGGGACTCTGGAAACACCATATATTTT. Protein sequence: CSIRDSGNTIYF.

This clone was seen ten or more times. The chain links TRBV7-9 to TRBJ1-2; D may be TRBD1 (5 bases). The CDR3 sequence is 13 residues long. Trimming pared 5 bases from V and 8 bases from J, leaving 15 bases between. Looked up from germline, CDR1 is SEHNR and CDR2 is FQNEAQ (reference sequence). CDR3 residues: CASSPRAGEGYTF. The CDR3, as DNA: TGTGCCAGCAGCCCCAGGGCAGGAGAAGGCTACACCTTC.

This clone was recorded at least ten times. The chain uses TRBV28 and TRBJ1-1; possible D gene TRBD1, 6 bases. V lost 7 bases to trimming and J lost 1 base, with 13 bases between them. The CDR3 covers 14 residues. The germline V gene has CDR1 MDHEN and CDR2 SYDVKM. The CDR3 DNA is TGTGCCAGCAAGATTATCAGGGGGAACACTGAAGCTTTCTTT. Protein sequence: CASKIIRGNTEAFF.

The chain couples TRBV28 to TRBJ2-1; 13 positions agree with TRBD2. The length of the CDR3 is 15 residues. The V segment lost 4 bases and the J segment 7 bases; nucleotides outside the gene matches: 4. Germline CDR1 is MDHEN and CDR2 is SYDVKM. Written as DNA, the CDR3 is TGTGCCAGCAGTTCCTGGACTAGCGGGGGAAATGAGCAGTTCTTC. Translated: CASSSWTSGGNEQFF.

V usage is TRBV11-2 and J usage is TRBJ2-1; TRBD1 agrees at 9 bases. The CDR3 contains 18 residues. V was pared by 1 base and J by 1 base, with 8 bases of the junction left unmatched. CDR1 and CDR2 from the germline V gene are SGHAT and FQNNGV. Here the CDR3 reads CASSLATGGGTSYNEQFF. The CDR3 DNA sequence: TGTGCCAGCAGCTTAGCCACAGGGGGCGGAACATCCTACAATGAGCAGTTCTTC.

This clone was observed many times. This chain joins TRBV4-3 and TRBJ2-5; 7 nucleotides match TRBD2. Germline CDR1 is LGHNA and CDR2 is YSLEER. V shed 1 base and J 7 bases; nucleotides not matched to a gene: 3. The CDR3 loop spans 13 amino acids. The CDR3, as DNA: TGCGCCAGCAGCCAAGGTCCGGGGGGGACCCAGTACTTC. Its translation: CASSQGPGGTQYF.

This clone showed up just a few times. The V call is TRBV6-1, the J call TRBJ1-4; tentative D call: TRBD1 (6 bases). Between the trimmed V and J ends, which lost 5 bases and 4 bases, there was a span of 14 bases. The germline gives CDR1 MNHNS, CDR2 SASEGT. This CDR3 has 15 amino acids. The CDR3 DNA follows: TGTGCCAGCAGTCCTACAGGGACCGGTAATGAAAAACTGTTTTTT. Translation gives CASSPTGTGNEKLFF.

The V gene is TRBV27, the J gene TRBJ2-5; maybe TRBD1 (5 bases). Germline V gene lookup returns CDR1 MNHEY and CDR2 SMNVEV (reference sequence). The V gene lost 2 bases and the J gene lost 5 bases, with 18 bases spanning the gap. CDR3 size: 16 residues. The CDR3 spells CASSLTPDRSRETQYF. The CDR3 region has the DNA TGTGCCAGCAGTTTAACCCCTGACAGATCCCGGGAGACCCAGTACTTC.

The CDR3 DNA reads TGCGCCAGCAGCTTGTCGGGAACGGTCAATTCACCCCTCCACTTT. Its protein is CASSLSGTVNSPLHF. The V gene is TRBV5-1, the J gene TRBJ1-6; D gene ambiguous. CDR1 and CDR2 (germline): SGHRS, YFSETQ. V was clipped by 1 base and J by 7 bases, with 12 bases between them. The CDR3 covers 15 residues.

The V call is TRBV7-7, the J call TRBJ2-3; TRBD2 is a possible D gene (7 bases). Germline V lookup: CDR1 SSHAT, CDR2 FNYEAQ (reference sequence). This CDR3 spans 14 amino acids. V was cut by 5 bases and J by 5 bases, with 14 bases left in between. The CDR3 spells CASSPSGGLDTQYF. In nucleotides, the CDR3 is TGTGCCAGCAGCCCCTCGGGGGGCTTAGATACGCAGTATTTT.

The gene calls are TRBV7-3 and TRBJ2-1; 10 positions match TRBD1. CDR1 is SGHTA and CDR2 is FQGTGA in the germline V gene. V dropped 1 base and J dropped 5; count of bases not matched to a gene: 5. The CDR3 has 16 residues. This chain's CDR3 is CASSLSGTGANNEQFF. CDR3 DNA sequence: TGTGCCAGCAGCTTAAGCGGGACAGGGGCAAACAATGAGCAGTTCTTC.

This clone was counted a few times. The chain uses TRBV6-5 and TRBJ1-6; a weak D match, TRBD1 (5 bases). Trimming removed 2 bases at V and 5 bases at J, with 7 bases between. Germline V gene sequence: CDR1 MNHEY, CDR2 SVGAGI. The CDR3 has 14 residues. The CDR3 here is CASSYRGDNSPLHF. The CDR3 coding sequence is TGTGCCAGCAGTTACCGGGGGGATAATTCACCCCTCCACTTT.

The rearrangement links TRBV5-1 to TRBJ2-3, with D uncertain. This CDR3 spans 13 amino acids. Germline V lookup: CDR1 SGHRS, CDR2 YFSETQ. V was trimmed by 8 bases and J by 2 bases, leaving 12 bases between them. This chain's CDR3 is CASGAEYTDTQYF. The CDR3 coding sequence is TGCGCCAGTGGAGCTGAATACACAGATACGCAGTATTTT.

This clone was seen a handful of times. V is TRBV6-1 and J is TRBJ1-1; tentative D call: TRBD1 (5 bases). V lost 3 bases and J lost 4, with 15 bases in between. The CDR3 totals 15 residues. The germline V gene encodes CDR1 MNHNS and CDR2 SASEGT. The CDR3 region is CASSDPGGLSTEAFF. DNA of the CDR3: TGTGCCAGCAGTGACCCCGGGGGACTGAGCACTGAAGCTTTCTTT.